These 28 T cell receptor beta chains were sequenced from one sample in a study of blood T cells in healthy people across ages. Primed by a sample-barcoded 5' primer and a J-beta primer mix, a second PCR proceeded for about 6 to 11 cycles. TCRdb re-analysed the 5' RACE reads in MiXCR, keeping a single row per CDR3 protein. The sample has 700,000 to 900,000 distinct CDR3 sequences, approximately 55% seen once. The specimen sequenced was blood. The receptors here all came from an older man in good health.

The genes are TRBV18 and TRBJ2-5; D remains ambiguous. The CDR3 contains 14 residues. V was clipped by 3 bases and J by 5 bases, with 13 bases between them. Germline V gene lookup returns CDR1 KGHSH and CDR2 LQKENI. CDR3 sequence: CASSPTPGSETQYF. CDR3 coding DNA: TGTGCCAGCTCACCTACTCCCGGGTCGGAGACCCAGTACTTC. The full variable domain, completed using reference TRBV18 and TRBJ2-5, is NAGVMQNPRHLVRRRGQEARLRCSPMKGHSHVYWYRQLPEEGLKFMVYLQKENIIDESGMPKERFSAEFPKEGPSILRIQQVVRGDSAAYFCASSPTPGSETQYFGPGTRLLVL.

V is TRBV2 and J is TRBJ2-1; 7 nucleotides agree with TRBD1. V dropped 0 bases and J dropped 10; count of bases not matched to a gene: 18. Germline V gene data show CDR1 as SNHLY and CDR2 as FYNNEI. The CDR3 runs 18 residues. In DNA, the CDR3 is TGTGCCAGCAGTGAAGCTCTGGACAGGCCGGAGAGCTCCTACGAGCAGTTCTTC. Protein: CASSEALDRPESSYEQFF.

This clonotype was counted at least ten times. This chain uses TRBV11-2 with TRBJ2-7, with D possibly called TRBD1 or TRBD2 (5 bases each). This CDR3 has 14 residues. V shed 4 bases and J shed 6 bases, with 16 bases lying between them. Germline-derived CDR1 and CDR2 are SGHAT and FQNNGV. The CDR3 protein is CASSYGDGTGEQYF. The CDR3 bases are TGTGCCAGCAGCTATGGCGATGGGACCGGCGAGCAGTACTTC.

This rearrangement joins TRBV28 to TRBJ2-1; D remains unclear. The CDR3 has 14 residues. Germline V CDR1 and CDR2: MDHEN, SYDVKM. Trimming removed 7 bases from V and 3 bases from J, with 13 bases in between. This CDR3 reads CASKERARYNEQFF. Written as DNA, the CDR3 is TGTGCCAGCAAGGAACGGGCCCGCTACAATGAGCAGTTCTTC. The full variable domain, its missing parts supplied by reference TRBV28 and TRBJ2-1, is DVKVTQSSRYLVKRTGEKVFLECVQDMDHENMFWYRQDPGLGLRLIYFSYDVKMKEKGDIPEGYSVSREKKERFSLILESASTNQTSMYLCASKERARYNEQFFGPGTRLTVL.

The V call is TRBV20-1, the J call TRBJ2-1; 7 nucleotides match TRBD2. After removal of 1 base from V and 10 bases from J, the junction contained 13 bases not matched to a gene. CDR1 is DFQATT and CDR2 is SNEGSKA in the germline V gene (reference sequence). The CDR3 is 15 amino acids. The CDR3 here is CSARALAESSYEQFF. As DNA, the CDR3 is TGCAGTGCTAGAGCTCTAGCGGAGAGCTCCTACGAGCAGTTCTTC.

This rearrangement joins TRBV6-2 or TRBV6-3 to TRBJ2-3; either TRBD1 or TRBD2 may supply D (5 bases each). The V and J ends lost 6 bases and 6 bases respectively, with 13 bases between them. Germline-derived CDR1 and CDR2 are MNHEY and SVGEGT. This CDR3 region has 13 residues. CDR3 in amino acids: CASRAGSADTQYF. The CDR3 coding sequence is TGTGCCAGCAGGGCAGGGAGTGCCGATACGCAGTATTTT.

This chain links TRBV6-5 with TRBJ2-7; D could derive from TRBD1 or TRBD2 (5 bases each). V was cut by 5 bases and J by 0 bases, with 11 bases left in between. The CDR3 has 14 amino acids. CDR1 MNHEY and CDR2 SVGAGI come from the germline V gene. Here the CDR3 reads CASSRDGASYEQYF. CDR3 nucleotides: TGTGCCAGCAGTCGCGACGGGGCCTCCTACGAGCAGTACTTC.

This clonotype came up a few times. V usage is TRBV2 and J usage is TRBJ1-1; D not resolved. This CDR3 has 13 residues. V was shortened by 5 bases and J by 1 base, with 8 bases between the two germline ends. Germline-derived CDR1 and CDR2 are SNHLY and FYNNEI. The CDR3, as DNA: TGTGCCAGCAGTTCCGATACGAACACTGAAGCTTTCTTT. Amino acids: CASSSDTNTEAFF.

CDR3 region: CASSAEGLADKETQYF. The CDR3 DNA reads TGTGCCAGCAGCGCGGAGGGACTAGCGGATAAAGAGACCCAGTACTTC. The chain has TRBV7-9 and TRBJ2-5, with 11 positions matching TRBD2. The CDR3 loop spans 16 amino acids. Germline assignment: CDR1 SEHNR and CDR2 FQNEAQ (reference sequence). With V trimmed by 5 bases and J by 3 bases, 8 bases remained unmatched.

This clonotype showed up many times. The CDR3 is CASSPTGPNYGYTF. The DNA of the CDR3 is TGTGCCAGCAGTCCGACAGGCCCTAACTATGGCTACACCTTC. The V gene is TRBV12-3 or TRBV12-4, the J gene TRBJ1-2; tentative D call: TRBD1 (6 bases). The CDR3 totals 14 residues. Trimming removed 5 bases at V and 0 bases at J, with 10 bases between.

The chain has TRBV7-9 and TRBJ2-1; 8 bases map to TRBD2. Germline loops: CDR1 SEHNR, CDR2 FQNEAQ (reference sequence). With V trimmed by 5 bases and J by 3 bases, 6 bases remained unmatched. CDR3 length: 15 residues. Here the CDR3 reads CASSRSGGHYNEQFF. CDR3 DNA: TGTGCCAGCAGCCGGTCGGGGGGGCACTACAATGAGCAGTTCTTC.

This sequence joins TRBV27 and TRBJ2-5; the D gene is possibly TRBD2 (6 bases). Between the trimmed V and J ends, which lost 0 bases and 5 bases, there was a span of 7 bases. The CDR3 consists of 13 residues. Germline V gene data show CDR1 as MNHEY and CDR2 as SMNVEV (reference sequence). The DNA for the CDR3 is TGTGCCAGCAGTTTATCGAGCGGGGAGACCCAGTACTTC. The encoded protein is CASSLSSGETQYF.

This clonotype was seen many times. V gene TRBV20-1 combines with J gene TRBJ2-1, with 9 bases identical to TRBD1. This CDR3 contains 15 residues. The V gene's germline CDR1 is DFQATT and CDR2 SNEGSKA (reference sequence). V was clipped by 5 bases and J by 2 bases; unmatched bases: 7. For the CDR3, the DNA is TGCAGTGCTCCCGTTGGACAGGGGACCTACAATGAGCAGTTCTTC. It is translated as CSAPVGQGTYNEQFF.

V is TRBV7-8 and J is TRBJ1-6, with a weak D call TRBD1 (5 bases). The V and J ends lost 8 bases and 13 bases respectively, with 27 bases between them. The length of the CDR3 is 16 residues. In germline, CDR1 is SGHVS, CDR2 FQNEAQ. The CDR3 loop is CASGGGRGAQLIPLHF. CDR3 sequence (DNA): TGTGCCAGCGGGGGGGGACGAGGGGCCCAATTAATCCCCCTCCACTTT.

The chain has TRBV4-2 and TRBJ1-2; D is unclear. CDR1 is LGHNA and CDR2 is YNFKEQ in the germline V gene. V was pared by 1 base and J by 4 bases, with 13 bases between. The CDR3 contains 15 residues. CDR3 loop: CASSQGEGGGYGYTF. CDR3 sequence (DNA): TGTGCCAGCAGCCAAGGGGAAGGAGGTGGCTATGGCTACACCTTC.

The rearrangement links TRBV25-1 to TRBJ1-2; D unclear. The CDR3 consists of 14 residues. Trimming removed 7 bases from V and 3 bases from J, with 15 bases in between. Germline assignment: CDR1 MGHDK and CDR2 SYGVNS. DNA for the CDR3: TGTGCCAGCATCCCCCCGGGCCGCTACTATGGCTACACCTTC. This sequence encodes CASIPPGRYYGYTF.

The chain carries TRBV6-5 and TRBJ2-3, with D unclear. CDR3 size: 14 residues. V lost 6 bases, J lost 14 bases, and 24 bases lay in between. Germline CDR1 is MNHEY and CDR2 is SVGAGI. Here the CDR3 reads CASSEDPTHRYAYF. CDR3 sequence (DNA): TGTGCCAGCAGCGAAGACCCGACGCACAGATACGCGTATTTT.

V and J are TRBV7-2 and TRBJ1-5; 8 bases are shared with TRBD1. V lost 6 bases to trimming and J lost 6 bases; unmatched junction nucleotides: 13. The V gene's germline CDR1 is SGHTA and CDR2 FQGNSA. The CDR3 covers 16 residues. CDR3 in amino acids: CASSELRDRRGQPQHF. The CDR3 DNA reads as TGTGCCAGCAGTGAACTCCGGGACAGGAGGGGTCAGCCCCAGCATTTT.

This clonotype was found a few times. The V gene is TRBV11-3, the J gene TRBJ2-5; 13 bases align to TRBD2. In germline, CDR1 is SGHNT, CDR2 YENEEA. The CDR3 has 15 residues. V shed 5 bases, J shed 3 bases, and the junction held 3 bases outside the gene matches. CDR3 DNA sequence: TGTGCCAGCAGCCTCGGACTAGCGGGAGAAGAGACCCAGTACTTC. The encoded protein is CASSLGLAGEETQYF.

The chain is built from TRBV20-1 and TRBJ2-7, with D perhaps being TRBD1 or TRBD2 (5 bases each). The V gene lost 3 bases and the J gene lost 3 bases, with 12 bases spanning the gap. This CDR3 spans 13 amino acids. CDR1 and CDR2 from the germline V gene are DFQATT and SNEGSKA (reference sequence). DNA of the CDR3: TGCAGTGCTAGTCCCGGGACGTTCTACGAGCAGTACTTC. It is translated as CSASPGTFYEQYF.

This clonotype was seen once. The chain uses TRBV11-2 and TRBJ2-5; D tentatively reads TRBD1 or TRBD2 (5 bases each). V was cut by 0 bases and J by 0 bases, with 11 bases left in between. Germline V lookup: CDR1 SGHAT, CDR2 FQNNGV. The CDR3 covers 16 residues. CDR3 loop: CASSLDLGGDQETQYF. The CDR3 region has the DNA TGTGCCAGCAGCTTAGATCTTGGGGGTGACCAAGAGACCCAGTACTTC. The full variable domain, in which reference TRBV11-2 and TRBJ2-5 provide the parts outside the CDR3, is EAGVAQSPRYKIIEKRQSVAFWCNPISGHATLYWYQQILGQGPKLLIQFQNNGVVDDSQLPKDRFSAERLKGVDSTLKIQPAKLEDSAVYLCASSLDLGGDQETQYFGPGTRLLVL.

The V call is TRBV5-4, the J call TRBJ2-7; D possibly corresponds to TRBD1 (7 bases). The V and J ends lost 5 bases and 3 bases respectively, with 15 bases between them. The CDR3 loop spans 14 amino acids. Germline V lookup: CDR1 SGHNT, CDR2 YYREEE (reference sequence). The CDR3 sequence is CASSQGGIGYEQYF. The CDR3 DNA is TGTGCCAGCAGTCAGGGGGGTATTGGCTACGAGCAGTACTTC.

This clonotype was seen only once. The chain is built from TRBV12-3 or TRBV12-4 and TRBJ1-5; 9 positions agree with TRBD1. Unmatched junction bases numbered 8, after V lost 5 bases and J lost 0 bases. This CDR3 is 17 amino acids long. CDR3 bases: TGTGCCAGCAGTCGGGGGACAGGGTCGAATAGCAATCAGCCCCAGCATTTT. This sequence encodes CASSRGTGSNSNQPQHF.

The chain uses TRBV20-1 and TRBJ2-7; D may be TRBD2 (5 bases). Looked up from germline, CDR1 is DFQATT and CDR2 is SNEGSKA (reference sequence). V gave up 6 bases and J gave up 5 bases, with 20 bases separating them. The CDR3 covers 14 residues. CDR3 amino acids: CSAESIREFDEQYF. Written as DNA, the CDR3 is TGCAGTGCCGAGTCGATTCGGGAATTCGACGAGCAGTACTTC.

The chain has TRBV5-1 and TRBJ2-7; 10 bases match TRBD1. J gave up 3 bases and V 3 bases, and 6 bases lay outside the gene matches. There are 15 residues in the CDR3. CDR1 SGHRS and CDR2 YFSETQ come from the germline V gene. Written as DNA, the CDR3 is TGCGCCAGCAGCTGGGAGGGACAGGGGTTCTACGAGCAGTACTTC. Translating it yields CASSWEGQGFYEQYF.

The CDR3 bases are TGTGCCAGCAGTGGACCTCGGAGGGGCGTGGCAGATACGCAGTATTTT. It is translated as CASSGPRRGVADTQYF. V is TRBV25-1 and J is TRBJ2-3; tentative D call: TRBD2 (6 bases). The germline CDR1 and CDR2 sequences are MGHDK and SYGVNS. The CDR3 spans 16 residues. Trimming stripped 4 bases from V and 4 bases from J, with 18 bases between.

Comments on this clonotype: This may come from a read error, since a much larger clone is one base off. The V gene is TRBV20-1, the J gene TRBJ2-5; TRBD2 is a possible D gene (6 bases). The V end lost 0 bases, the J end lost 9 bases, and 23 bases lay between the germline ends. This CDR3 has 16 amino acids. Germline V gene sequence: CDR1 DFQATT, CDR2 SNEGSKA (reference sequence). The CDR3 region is CSARDARDGEWEAQYF. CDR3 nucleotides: TGCAGTGCTAGAGACGCGAGGGACGGAGAATGGGAGGCCCAGTACTTC.

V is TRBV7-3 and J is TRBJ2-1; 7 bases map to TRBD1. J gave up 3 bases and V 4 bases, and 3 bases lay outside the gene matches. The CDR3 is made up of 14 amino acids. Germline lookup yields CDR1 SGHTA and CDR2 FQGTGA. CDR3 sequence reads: CASSWDSDYNEQFF. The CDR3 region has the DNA TGTGCCAGCAGCTGGGACAGCGACTACAATGAGCAGTTCTTC.